Listed here are 13 T cell receptor beta chains from one sample, sequenced in a study of tumor and adjacent non-tumor tissue in lung cancer. No cell sorting was done before RNA was extracted from the tissue. This non-tumor lung sample came from over 3 cm beyond the tumor edge. TCRbeta libraries were built with three rounds of nested PCR, modified from ARM-PCR. TCRdb reprocessed the multiplex PCR reads with MiXCR, giving one entry per CDR3 protein. There are 70,000 to 95,000 distinct CDR3 sequences in the sample; 76% occur only once, and 30% to 50% lies in the top ten. The sample comprised distant non-tumor lung tissue. All receptors come from a man in his sixties or seventies with non-small cell lung cancer.

A word on this clonotype: One end of the junction varies from germline; a read error may be responsible. The chain has TRBV29-1 and TRBJ2-7, with D possibly TRBD1 on 5 matching bases. This CDR3 contains 14 residues. The V gene's germline CDR1 is SQVTM and CDR2 ANQGSEA. The CDR3 region has the DNA TGCAGCGTTGAAGATTGGCTGACATGGGGCGAGCCGTACTTC. Encoded protein: CSVEDWLTWGEPYF.

Comments on this clonotype: A much more abundant neighbour one base away suggests this may be a read error. The genes are TRBV10-2 and TRBJ2-3; no reliable D call. This CDR3 has 14 amino acids. Germline V gene data show CDR1 as WSHSY and CDR2 as SAAADI. CDR3 in amino acids: CASTSGNSTDMQYF. The CDR3 nucleotides are TGCGCCAGCACCTCTGGCAATAGCACAGATATGCAGTATTTT.

This clonotype was detected only once. The germline gene is not matched at one end of the junction; a read error may be the cause. This rearrangement joins TRBV4-1 to TRBJ2-3, with D perhaps assigned TRBD1 or TRBD2 (5 bases each). This CDR3 region has 17 residues. CDR1 is MGHRA and CDR2 is YSYEKL in the germline V gene. Here the CDR3 reads CASSQDSRGSYTNTQYF. The CDR3 DNA sequence: TGCGCCAGCAGCCAAGATTCGAGGGGCTCGTACACAAATACGCAGTATTTT.

This clonotype occurred many times. The genes are TRBV5-4 and TRBJ2-3, with TRBD1 matching 9 bases. This CDR3 comprises 20 residues. V was clipped by 1 base and J by 0 bases; unmatched bases: 15. Germline CDR1 and CDR2: SGHNT and YYREEE (reference sequence). CDR3 nucleotides: TGTGCCAGCAGCTTGTCTATGTGGACAGGGGACACTACTAGCACAGATACGCAGTATTTT. Translation: CASSLSMWTGDTTSTDTQYF.

The J gene is TRBJ2-3, the V gene TRBV11-3, with a possible D match to TRBD2 (5 bases). The CDR3 consists of 15 residues. From germline, CDR1 is SGHNT and CDR2 YENEEA. V was cut by 7 bases and J by 11 bases, with 25 bases left in between. CDR3 sequence reads: CASTRREVSTNRQYF. The DNA for the CDR3 is TGTGCCAGCACCCGTCGGGAAGTAAGTACAAATAGGCAGTATTTT.

A word on this clonotype: A much larger clone is a single base away; this may be a read error. The chain links TRBV6-5 to TRBJ1-2, with 7 nucleotides matching TRBD1. The CDR3 sequence is 14 residues long. Germline V gene lookup returns CDR1 MNHEY and CDR2 SVGAGI. CDR3: CVSREGAQDYGYTF. Here the CDR3 DNA reads TGTGTCAGCAGAGAGGGGGCGCAGGACTATGGCTACACCTTC.

This sequence joins TRBV6-2 or TRBV6-3 and TRBJ2-3, with no clear D. Between the trimmed V and J ends, which lost 10 bases and 6 bases, there was a span of 26 bases. CDR3 length equals 16 residues. The V gene's germline CDR1 is MNHEY and CDR2 SVGEGT. The CDR3 coding sequence is TGTGCCAACAATCAGAATGAGGTACTGGTGTCGGATACGCAGTATTTT. This sequence encodes CANNQNEVLVSDTQYF.

This clonotype has only one observation. The chain carries TRBV29-1 and TRBJ2-3; D is ambiguous. Germline V lookup: CDR1 SQVTM, CDR2 ANQGSEA. CDR3 size: 12 residues. V was clipped by 1 base and J by 1 base, with 3 bases between them. The CDR3 coding sequence is TGCAGCGTTGAAGGGGGCACAGATACGCAGTATTTT. Protein sequence: CSVEGGTDTQYF.

Comments on this clonotype: A junction boundary mismatches the germline segment, possibly from a read error. The genes are TRBV10-2 and TRBJ2-3, with D unresolved. Germline loops: CDR1 WSHSY, CDR2 SAAADI. The CDR3 spans 12 residues. CDR3 sequence: CASSENSDTQYF. Here the CDR3 DNA reads TGCGCGAGCAGTGAGAACTCAGATACGCAGTATTTT.

Notes on this clonotype: The conserved phenylalanine or tryptophan normally closing the CDR3 is absent here, so this likely arose from a read error. CDR3: CASSIRQGLNEQYI. CDR3 sequence (DNA): TGTGCCAGCTCAATCCGACAGGGGCTGAACGAGCAGTACATC. The V and J genes are TRBV18 and TRBJ2-7; 8 bases map to TRBD1. CDR1 KGHSH and CDR2 LQKENI come from the germline V gene. This CDR3 is 14 amino acids long. The V segment lost 5 bases and the J segment 5 bases; nucleotides outside the gene matches: 8.

In regard to this clonotype: At one end, the junction sequence differs from germline, possibly due to a read error. V is TRBV5-5 and J is TRBJ1-2; D gene unclear. CDR1 and CDR2 from the germline V gene are SGHKS and YYEKEE (reference sequence). The CDR3 contains 13 residues. The CDR3 protein is CASIMDRNYGYTF. CDR3 DNA: TGTGCAAGCATCATGGACCGTAACTATGGCTACACCTTC.

The V and J genes are TRBV6-6 and TRBJ1-1, with no clear D. The CDR3 runs to 17 residues. V lost 2 bases, J lost 6 bases, and 22 bases lay in between. The germline V gene has CDR1 MNHNY and CDR2 SVGAGI (reference sequence). CDR3 residues: CASSYLVSSGLDSEAFF. CDR3 coding DNA: TGTGCCAGCAGTTACCTCGTTAGCTCCGGGTTGGACTCTGAAGCTTTCTTT.

The gene calls are TRBV7-9 and TRBJ2-1; TRBD1 is a possible D gene (6 bases). CDR1 is SEHNR and CDR2 is FQNEAQ in the germline V gene (reference sequence). The V and J ends lost 5 bases and 1 base respectively, with 18 bases between them. CDR3 size: 17 residues. CDR3 DNA sequence: TGTGCCAGCAGCCCCAGCAGGGGCCCCCCATCCTACAATGAGCAGTTCTTC. Amino acids: CASSPSRGPPSYNEQFF.